Following are 15 T cell receptor beta chains from one sample sequenced in a study of T cells in Graves' hyperthyroidism and ophthalmopathy. TCR beta CDR3 regions were amplified from RNA. Initially, a first-round RT-PCR of the TCR CDR3 employed the HTBI primer set. TCRdb processed the multiplex PCR reads anew with MiXCR; each CDR3 protein has one entry. The table shows fewer than 700,000 distinct CDR3 sequences, with about a sixth occurring only once. The sequencing input was blood. Every receptor here comes from a woman under 40 with Graves' hyperthyroidism.

Notes on this clonotype: Just one base apart from a much larger clone, this may be a read error. In DNA, the CDR3 is TGTGCCGGCAGTTTCCGGGGACAAACTGGAAACACCATATATTTT. Protein sequence: CAGSFRGQTGNTIYF. This rearrangement joins TRBV28 to TRBJ1-3; D may be TRBD1 (6 bases). The germline V gene has CDR1 MDHEN and CDR2 SYDVKM. The CDR3 extends over 15 amino acids.

This clonotype has ten or more counts. The rearrangement uses TRBV27 and TRBJ2-7, with no clear D. The germline gives CDR1 MNHEY, CDR2 SMNVEV (reference sequence). V was cut by 5 bases and J by 3 bases, with 14 bases left in between. This CDR3 is built from 14 residues. The CDR3 loop reads CASSPRAFVYEQYF. CDR3 nucleotides: TGTGCCAGCAGTCCCCGGGCCTTTGTCTACGAGCAGTACTTC.

This clonotype was counted many times. This chain connects TRBV28 to TRBJ2-7; D is possibly TRBD1 or TRBD2 (5 bases each). Germline values: CDR1 MDHEN, CDR2 SYDVKM. The CDR3 runs 14 residues. The V end lost 5 bases, the J end lost 2 bases, and 13 bases lay between the germline ends. The CDR3 sequence is CASSVSRGTYEQYF. CDR3 nucleotide sequence: TGTGCCAGCAGTGTCTCCCGGGGCACCTACGAGCAGTACTTC.

The table lists this clonotype with many counts. The chain employs TRBV12-3 or TRBV12-4 and TRBJ2-4; TRBD2 agrees at 13 bases. Losses at the gene ends were 5 bases for V and 1 base for J; bases not matched to a gene: 5. The CDR3 is made up of 17 amino acids. This chain's CDR3 is CASSPGLAGEAKNIQYF. The CDR3 coding sequence is TGTGCCAGCAGTCCAGGACTAGCGGGAGAGGCCAAAAACATTCAGTACTTC.

This clonotype came up many times. This chain joins TRBV28 and TRBJ1-1, with 11 bases identical to TRBD1. The CDR3 runs to 15 residues. The germline V gene encodes CDR1 MDHEN and CDR2 SYDVKM. Germline trimming cut 4 bases from V and 11 bases from J; bases unmatched to any gene: 12. The CDR3 DNA is TGTGCCAGCAGTTCAGAGGGGACAGGGGGTAGGATGGCTTTCTTT. Translated, it gives CASSSEGTGGRMAFF. The variable domain in full, with the rest retrieved from reference TRBV28 and TRBJ1-1, is DVKVTQSSRYLVKRTGEKVFLECVQDMDHENMFWYRQDPGLGLRLIYFSYDVKMKEKGDIPEGYSVSREKKERFSLILESASTNQTSMYLCASSSEGTGGRMAFFGQGTRLTVV.

This clonotype was recorded at least ten times. The rearrangement links TRBV7-2 to TRBJ1-6; D uncertain. The germline V gene encodes CDR1 SGHTA and CDR2 FQGNSA. The ends were cut back, 3 bases at V and 6 bases at J, with 15 bases in the middle. This CDR3 contains 16 residues. The CDR3 DNA reads as TGTGCCAGCAGCTTTGGGAGGGTGGCTCGTAATTCACCCCTCCACTTT. Translating it yields CASSFGRVARNSPLHF.

This clonotype was detected only a few times. The rearrangement uses TRBV28 and TRBJ2-7; tentative D call: TRBD1 (6 bases). V lost 6 bases, J lost 2 bases, and 23 bases lay in between. The CDR3 length is 17 residues. Germline CDR1 and CDR2: MDHEN and SYDVKM. The CDR3 sequence is CASSLQPLLGAAYEQYF. As DNA, the CDR3 is TGTGCCAGCAGCCTTCAGCCCCTATTGGGGGCGGCCTACGAGCAGTACTTC.

This clonotype was counted at least ten times. This chain joins TRBV12-3 or TRBV12-4 and TRBJ2-7; D assignment may be TRBD1 or TRBD2 (7 bases each). Trimming took 5 bases from V and 8 from J, leaving 22 bases between them. The length of the CDR3 is 15 residues. CDR3 DNA sequence: TGTGCCAGCAGTAAGCCCAGGGGGGGTTACGGCAAGCAGTACTTC. This codes for CASSKPRGGYGKQYF.

In its sample, this clonotype was seen a few times. The rearrangement uses TRBV20-1 and TRBJ1-1; TRBD1 agrees at 9 bases. Germline trimming cut 5 bases from V and 7 bases from J; bases unmatched to any gene: 11. The CDR3 contains 14 residues. In germline, CDR1 is DFQATT, CDR2 SNEGSKA (reference sequence). The CDR3 sequence: CSAGGTGLSIEAFF. For the CDR3, the DNA is TGCAGTGCTGGAGGGACAGGGTTGTCTATTGAAGCTTTCTTT.

This clonotype came up many times. The chain combines TRBV18 with TRBJ2-7, with D unclear. This CDR3 has 12 residues. Trimming cost V 2 bases and J 0 bases, with 2 bases left between them. The V gene's germline CDR1 is KGHSH and CDR2 LQKENI. DNA of the CDR3: TGTGCCAGCTCACCAGCCTCCTACGAGCAGTACTTC. This translates into CASSPASYEQYF.

This clonotype was detected a few times. The V call is TRBV6-1, the J call TRBJ2-5, with a weak D call TRBD2 (5 bases). V gave up 5 bases and J gave up 4 bases, with 17 bases separating them. Germline V gene lookup returns CDR1 MNHNS and CDR2 SASEGT. This CDR3 comprises 15 residues. CDR3 region: CASSRGSPIGETQYF. Here the CDR3 DNA reads TGTGCCAGCAGTCGGGGTTCCCCGATCGGAGAGACCCAGTACTTC.

In its sample, this clonotype was seen many times. The chain carries TRBV2 and TRBJ2-2, with D perhaps given as TRBD1 or TRBD2 (5 bases each). This CDR3 is built from 14 residues. Trimming cost V 6 bases and J 6 bases, with 14 bases left between them. Germline CDR1 reads SNHLY; CDR2 reads FYNNEI. CDR3 protein: CASSASWGSGELFF. CDR3 bases: TGTGCCAGCAGCGCCTCCTGGGGGTCCGGGGAGCTGTTTTTT.

This clonotype was detected ten times or more. This rearrangement joins TRBV12-3 or TRBV12-4 to TRBJ1-1; D uncertain. The CDR3 covers 14 residues. Trimming cost V 10 bases and J 1 base, with 16 bases left between them. The CDR3 sequence is CAIKGRPTNTEAFF. CDR3 sequence (DNA): TGTGCCATAAAAGGGAGGCCTACGAACACTGAAGCTTTCTTT.

This clonotype was seen repeatedly, ten times or more. The chain recombines TRBV6-5 with TRBJ2-7; 10 nucleotides match TRBD2. The V gene end was trimmed by 6 bases and the J gene end by 0 bases; junction bases not matched to a gene: 8. The CDR3 loop spans 16 amino acids. Per the germline V gene, CDR1 is MNHEY and CDR2 is SVGAGI. The DNA for the CDR3 is TGTGCCAGCAGCCTTACTAGCGGGATAAGCTCCTACGAGCAGTACTTC. This sequence encodes CASSLTSGISSYEQYF.

This clonotype was picked up many times. The chain combines TRBV3-1 with TRBJ1-1, with D perhaps matching TRBD1 (6 bases). The germline V gene has CDR1 LGHDT and CDR2 YNNKEL (reference sequence). V lost 1 base to trimming and J lost 11 bases, with 17 bases between them. The CDR3 has 14 residues. CDR3 sequence reads: CASSQGTANTGAFF. The DNA for the CDR3 is TGTGCCAGCAGCCAAGGGACAGCCAATACGGGTGCTTTCTTT.